This T cell receptor (beta chain) came from a study of blood T cells in healthy people across ages. For the second PCR, which ran for roughly 7 to 11 cycles, a sample-barcoded 5' primer and a J-beta primer mix were used. Every cDNA molecule carried a tag from a template-switch adaptor bearing 12 random nucleotides. Every sample gave at least 3 million paired-end reads containing CDR3. TCRdb reanalysed the 5' RACE reads using MiXCR and keeps one entry per CDR3 protein. The data show hundreds of thousands of distinct CDR3 sequences, about 54% seen once. Overall study results and limits: Reliance upon unsorted PBMCs precluded definitive naive versus antigen-experienced comparison. When one million T cells were used, diversity estimates were thought to be underestimates.

Looked up from germline, CDR1 is SNHLY and CDR2 is FYNNEI. The CDR3 has 12 amino acids. V dropped 5 bases and J dropped 7 bases, with 12 bases sitting between them. Worth noting for this clonotype: Its antigen is unidentified.

The sequencing sample was made of blood. This TCR came from a man between 60 and 70 years old in good health. The V and J genes are TRBV2 and TRBJ2-7; no reliable D call. The CDR3 sequence is CASSHNYNEQYF. DNA of the CDR3: TGTGCCAGCAGTCACAACTACAATGAGCAGTACTTC.